This TCR beta chain was captured by sequencing in a study of PD-1 blockade in classical Hodgkin lymphoma. Following autologous stem cell transplantation, relapse occurred in every patient, and exposure to brentuximab vedotin varied. After removal of 2 bases from V and 7 bases from J, the junction contained 8 bases not matched to a gene. The CDR3 sequence is 15 residues long. Germline CDR1 and CDR2: SGHNT and YYREEE (reference sequence). Libraries were prepared by immunoSEQ multiplex PCR; TCRdb keeps only in-frame clonotypes and omits some of them. The table includes around 28,000 clones, 70% detected once.

Sequences were derived from peripheral blood mononuclear cells (PBMCs), sampled before the second cycle of nivolumab. J is TRBJ2-2 and V is TRBV5-4, with 7 positions matching TRBD1. The sequence was collected from a human donor with classical Hodgkin lymphoma. The CDR3 protein is CASSLRQGANGELFF. The DNA of the CDR3 is TGTGCCAGCAGCTTACGACAGGGTGCGAACGGGGAGCTGTTTTTT.